This T cell receptor beta chain originates from a study of cytomegalovirus exposure and HLA in healthy donors. The overall study: A prior study identified roughly 110 million unique TCR beta sequences from 200 million or so T cells. General observations from the study: The listing of roughly 160 TCR beta chains classed them as cytomegalovirus-associated.

Unrecorded immune exposure was likely among donors, who were nominally healthy when sampled. On this clone itself: Its antigen is still unknown.

The primer mix had 60 Vbeta and 13 Jbeta primers. TCRdb's copy holds only in-frame clones and misses some; the assay was immunoSEQ multiplex PCR. The sample gives under 200,000 clones, about four fifths of which show up once; under 1.1% is in the top ten. CDR3 length: 15 amino acids. V gave up 5 bases and J gave up 6 bases; unmatched junction bases: 8. Germline CDR1 reads SGHTA; CDR2 reads FQGTGA. The sequence was obtained from a man aged 25 to 45 in good health and CMV-seronegative. Sequenced sample: PBMCs. The chain employs TRBV7-3 and TRBJ2-1; 9 nucleotides agree with TRBD2. The CDR3 spells CASSPPGLAANEQFF. CDR3 coding DNA: TGTGCCAGCAGCCCACCGGGACTAGCAGCCAATGAGCAGTTCTTC.